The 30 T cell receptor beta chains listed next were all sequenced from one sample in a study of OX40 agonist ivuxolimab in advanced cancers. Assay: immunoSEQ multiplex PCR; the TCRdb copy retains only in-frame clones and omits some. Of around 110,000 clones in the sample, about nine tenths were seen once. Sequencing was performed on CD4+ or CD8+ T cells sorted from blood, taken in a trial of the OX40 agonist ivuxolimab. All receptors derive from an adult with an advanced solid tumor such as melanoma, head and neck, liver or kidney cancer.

The CDR3: CASSEGGQANQPQHF. The CDR3 bases are TGTGCCAGCAGTGAGGGTGGTCAGGCCAATCAGCCCCAGCATTTT. The V and J genes are TRBV2 and TRBJ1-5, with D unclear. There are 15 residues in the CDR3. V was clipped by 3 bases and J by 3 bases, with 12 bases between them. Germline V gene lookup returns CDR1 SNHLY and CDR2 FYNNEI.

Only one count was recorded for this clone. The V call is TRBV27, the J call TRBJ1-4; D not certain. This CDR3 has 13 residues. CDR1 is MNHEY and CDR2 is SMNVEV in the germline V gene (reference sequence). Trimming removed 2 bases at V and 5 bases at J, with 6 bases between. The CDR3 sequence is CASSLIPNEKLFF. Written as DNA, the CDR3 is TGTGCCAGCAGTTTAATACCAAATGAAAAACTGTTTTTT.

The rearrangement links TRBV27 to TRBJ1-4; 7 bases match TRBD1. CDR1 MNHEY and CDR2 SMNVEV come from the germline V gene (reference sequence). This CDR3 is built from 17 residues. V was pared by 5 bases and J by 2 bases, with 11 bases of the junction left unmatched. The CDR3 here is CASSPRQGPGTNEKLFF. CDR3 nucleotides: TGTGCCAGCAGTCCCCGACAGGGCCCAGGGACTAATGAAAAACTGTTTTTT.

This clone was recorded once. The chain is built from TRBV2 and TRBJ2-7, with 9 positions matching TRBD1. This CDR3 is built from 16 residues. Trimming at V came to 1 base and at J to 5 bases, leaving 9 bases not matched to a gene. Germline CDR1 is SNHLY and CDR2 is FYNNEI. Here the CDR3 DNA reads TGTGCCAGCAGTGAAGGGGGACAGGGTGGCCACGACGAGCAGTACTTC. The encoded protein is CASSEGGQGGHDEQYF.

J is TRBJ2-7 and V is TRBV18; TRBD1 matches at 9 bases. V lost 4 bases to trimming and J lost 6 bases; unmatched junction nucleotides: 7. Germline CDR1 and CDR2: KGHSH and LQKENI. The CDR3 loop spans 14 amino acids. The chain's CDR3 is CASSLGQGRGEQYF. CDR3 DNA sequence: TGTGCCAGCTCACTGGGACAGGGACGAGGCGAGCAGTACTTC.

CDR3 DNA sequence: TGTGCCTGGAGTACTATGGGACAGGATAATTCACCCCTCCACTTT. It translates to CAWSTMGQDNSPLHF. This chain joins TRBV30 and TRBJ1-6; 8 positions agree with TRBD1. The CDR3 spans 15 residues. Germline values: CDR1 GTSNPN, CDR2 SVGIG (reference sequence). V gave up 2 bases and J gave up 5 bases; unmatched junction bases: 5.

The chain's CDR3 is CASSVRTGPGEGYTF. In DNA form, the CDR3 reads TGTGCCAGCAGCGTACGAACAGGGCCCGGAGAGGGCTACACCTTC. This sequence joins TRBV14 and TRBJ1-2, with D tentatively TRBD1 (6 bases). V gave up 5 bases and J gave up 8 bases, with 21 bases separating them. Per the germline V gene, CDR1 is SGHDN and CDR2 is FVKESK. The CDR3 covers 15 residues.

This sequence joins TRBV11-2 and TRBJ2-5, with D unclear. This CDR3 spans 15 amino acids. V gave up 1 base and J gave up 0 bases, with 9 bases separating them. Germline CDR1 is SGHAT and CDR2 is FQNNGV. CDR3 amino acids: CASSLGTSYQETQYF. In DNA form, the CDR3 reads TGTGCCAGCAGCTTAGGGACCTCGTACCAAGAGACCCAGTACTTC.

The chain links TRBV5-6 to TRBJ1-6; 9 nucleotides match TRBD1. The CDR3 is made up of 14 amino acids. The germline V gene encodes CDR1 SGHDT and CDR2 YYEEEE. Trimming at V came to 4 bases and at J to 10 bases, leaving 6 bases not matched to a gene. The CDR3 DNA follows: TGTGCCAGCAGCAAGGACAGGGGCCTGTCACCCCTCCACTTT. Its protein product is CASSKDRGLSPLHF.

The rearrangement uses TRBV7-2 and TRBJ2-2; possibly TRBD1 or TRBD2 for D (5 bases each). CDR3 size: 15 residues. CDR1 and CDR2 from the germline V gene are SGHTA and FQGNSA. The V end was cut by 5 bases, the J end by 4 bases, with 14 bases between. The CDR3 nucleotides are TGTGCCAGCAGCCCATCCGTTGGGGGCACCGGGGAGCTGTTTTTT. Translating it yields CASSPSVGGTGELFF.

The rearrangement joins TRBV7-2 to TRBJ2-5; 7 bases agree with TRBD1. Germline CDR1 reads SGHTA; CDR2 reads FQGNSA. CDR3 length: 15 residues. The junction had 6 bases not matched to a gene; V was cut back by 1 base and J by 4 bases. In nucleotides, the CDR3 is TGTGCCAGCAGCTTAGGGAAGGGGGCGCGAGAGACCCAGTACTTC. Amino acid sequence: CASSLGKGARETQYF.

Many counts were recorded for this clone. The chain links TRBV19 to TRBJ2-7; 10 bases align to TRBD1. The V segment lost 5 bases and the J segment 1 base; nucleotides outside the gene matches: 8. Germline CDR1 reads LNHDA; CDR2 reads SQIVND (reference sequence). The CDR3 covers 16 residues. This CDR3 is CASSPPPGQGSYEQYF. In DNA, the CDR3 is TGTGCCAGTAGTCCGCCTCCGGGACAGGGGTCCTACGAGCAGTACTTC.

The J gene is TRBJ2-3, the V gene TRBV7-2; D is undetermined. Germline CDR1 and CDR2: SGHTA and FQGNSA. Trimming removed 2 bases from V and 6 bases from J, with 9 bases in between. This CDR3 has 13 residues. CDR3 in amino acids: CASSLSQSDTQYF. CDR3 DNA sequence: TGTGCCAGCAGCTTATCACAGTCGGATACGCAGTATTTT.

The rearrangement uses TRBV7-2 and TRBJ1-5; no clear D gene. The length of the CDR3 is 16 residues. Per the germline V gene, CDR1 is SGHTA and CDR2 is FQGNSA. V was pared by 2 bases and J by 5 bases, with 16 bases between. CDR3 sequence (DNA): TGTGCCAGCAGCTTAAGGGCCTCTGGTGTGGATCAGCCCCAGCATTTT. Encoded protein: CASSLRASGVDQPQHF.

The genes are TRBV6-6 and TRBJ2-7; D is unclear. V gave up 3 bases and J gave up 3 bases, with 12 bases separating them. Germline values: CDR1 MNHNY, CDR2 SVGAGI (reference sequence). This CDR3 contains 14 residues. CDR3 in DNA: TGTGCCAGCAGTTATCATCGGATAGACTACGAGCAGTACTTC. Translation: CASSYHRIDYEQYF.

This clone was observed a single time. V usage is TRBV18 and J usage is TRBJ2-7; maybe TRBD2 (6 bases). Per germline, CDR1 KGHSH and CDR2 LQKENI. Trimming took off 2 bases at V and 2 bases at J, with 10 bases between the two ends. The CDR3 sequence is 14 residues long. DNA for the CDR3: TGTGCCAGCTCACCAGCGGGGCTTGCCTACGAGCAGTACTTC. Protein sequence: CASSPAGLAYEQYF.

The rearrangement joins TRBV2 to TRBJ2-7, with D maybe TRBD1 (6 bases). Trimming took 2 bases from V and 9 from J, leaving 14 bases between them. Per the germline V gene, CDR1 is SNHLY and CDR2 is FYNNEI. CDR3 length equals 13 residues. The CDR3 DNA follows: TGTGCCAGCAGTGAACTGGGTGGGGGCGCGCAGTACTTC. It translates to CASSELGGGAQYF.

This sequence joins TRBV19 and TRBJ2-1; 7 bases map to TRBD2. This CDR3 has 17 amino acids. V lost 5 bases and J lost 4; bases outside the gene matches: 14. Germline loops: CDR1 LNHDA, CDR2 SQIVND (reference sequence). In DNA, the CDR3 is TGTGCCAGTAGTGTCACTGGGAGGGGTGTACTTTACAATGAGCAGTTCTTC. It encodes CASSVTGRGVLYNEQFF.

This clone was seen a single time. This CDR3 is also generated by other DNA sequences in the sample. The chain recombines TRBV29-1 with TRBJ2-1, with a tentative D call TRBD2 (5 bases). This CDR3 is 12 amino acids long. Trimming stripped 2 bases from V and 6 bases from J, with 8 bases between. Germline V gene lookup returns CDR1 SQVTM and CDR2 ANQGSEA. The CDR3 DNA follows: TGCAGCGTTGAAACGGGGAGCAATGAGCAGTTCTTC. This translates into CSVETGSNEQFF.

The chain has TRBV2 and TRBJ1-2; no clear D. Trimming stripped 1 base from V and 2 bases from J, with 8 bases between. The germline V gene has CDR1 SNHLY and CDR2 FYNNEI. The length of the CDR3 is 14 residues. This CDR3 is CASSEDGQNYGYTF. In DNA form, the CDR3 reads TGTGCCAGCAGTGAAGATGGGCAAAACTATGGCTACACCTTC.

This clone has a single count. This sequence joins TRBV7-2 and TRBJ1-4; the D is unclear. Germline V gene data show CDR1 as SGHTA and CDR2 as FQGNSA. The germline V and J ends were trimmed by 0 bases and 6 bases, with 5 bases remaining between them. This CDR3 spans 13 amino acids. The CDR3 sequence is CASSLARDEKLFF. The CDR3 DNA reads TGTGCCAGCAGCTTAGCGCGGGATGAAAAACTGTTTTTT. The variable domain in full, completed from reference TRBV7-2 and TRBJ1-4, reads GAGVSQSPSNKVTEKGKDVELRCDPISGHTALYWYRQSLGQGLEFLIYFQGNSAPDKSGLPSDRFSAERTGGSVSTLTIQRTQQEDSAVYLCASSLARDEKLFFGSGTQLSVL.

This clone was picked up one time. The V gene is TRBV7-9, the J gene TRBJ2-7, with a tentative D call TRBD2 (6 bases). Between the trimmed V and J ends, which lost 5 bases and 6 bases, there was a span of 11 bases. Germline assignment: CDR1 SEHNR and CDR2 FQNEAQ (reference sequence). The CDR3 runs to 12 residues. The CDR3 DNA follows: TGTGCCAGCAGCCGTTCCGGGGGCGAGCAGTACTTC. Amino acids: CASSRSGGEQYF.

The CDR3 protein is CASSQEATGEYGYTF. The CDR3 DNA reads as TGCGCCAGCAGCCAAGAGGCGACAGGGGAATATGGCTACACCTTC. The chain recombines TRBV4-3 with TRBJ1-2; TRBD1 aligns across 8 bases. The V segment lost 0 bases and the J segment 5 bases; nucleotides outside the gene matches: 5. Germline CDR1 is LGHNA and CDR2 is YSLEER. The CDR3 extends over 15 amino acids.

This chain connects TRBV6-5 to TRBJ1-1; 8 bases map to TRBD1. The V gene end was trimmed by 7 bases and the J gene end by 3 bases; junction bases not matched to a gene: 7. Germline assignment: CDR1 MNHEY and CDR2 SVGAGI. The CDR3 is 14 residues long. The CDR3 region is CASIYRGRHTEAFF. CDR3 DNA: TGTGCCAGCATCTACAGGGGGAGGCACACTGAAGCTTTCTTT.

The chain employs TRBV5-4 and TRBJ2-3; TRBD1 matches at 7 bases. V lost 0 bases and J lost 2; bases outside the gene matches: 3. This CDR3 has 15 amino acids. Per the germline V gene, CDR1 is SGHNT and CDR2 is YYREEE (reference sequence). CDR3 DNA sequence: TGTGCCAGCAGCTTGGACAGGGGAAACACAGATACGCAGTATTTT. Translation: CASSLDRGNTDTQYF.

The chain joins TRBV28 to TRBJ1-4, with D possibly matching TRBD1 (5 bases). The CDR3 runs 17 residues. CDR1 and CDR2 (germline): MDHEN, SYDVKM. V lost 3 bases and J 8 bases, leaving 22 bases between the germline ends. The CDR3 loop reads CASSFAGPPGTREKLFF. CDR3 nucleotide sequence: TGTGCCAGCAGTTTTGCGGGTCCTCCGGGGACTAGAGAAAAACTGTTTTTT.

CDR3 region: CASSQGTGANYGYTF. The CDR3 nucleotides read TGTGCCAGCAGCCAAGGGACAGGAGCTAACTATGGCTACACCTTC. The V call is TRBV14, the J call TRBJ1-2; TRBD1 matches 7 bases. The CDR3 sequence is 15 residues long. CDR1 and CDR2 from the germline V gene are SGHDN and FVKESK. J lost 0 bases, V lost 1 base, and 2 bases had no gene match.

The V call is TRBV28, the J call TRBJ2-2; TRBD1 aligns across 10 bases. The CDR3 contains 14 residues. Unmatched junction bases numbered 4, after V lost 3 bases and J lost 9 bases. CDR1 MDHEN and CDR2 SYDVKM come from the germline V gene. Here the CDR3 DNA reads TGTGCCAGCAGTTTCGGGGACAGGGGCCGGGAGCTGTTTTTT. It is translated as CASSFGDRGRELFF.

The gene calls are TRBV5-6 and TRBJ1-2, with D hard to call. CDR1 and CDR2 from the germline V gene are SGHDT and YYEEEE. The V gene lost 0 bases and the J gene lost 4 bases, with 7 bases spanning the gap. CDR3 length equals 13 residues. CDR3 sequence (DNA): TGTGCCAGCAGCTTGGGGCAGCGCTATGGCTACACCTTC. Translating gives CASSLGQRYGYTF. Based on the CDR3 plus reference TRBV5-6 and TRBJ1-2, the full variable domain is DAGVTQSPTHLIKTRGQQVTLRCSPKSGHDTVSWYQQALGQGPQFIFQYYEEEERQRGNFPDRFSGHQFPNYSSELNVNALLLGDSALYLCASSLGQRYGYTFGSGTRLTVV.

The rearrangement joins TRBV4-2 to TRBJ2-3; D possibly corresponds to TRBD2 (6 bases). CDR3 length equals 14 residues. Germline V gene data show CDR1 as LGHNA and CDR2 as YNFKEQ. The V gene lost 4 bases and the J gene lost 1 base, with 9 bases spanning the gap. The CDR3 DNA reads TGTGCCAGCAGCCGAGGCGGGGGCACAGATACGCAGTATTTT. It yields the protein CASSRGGGTDTQYF.